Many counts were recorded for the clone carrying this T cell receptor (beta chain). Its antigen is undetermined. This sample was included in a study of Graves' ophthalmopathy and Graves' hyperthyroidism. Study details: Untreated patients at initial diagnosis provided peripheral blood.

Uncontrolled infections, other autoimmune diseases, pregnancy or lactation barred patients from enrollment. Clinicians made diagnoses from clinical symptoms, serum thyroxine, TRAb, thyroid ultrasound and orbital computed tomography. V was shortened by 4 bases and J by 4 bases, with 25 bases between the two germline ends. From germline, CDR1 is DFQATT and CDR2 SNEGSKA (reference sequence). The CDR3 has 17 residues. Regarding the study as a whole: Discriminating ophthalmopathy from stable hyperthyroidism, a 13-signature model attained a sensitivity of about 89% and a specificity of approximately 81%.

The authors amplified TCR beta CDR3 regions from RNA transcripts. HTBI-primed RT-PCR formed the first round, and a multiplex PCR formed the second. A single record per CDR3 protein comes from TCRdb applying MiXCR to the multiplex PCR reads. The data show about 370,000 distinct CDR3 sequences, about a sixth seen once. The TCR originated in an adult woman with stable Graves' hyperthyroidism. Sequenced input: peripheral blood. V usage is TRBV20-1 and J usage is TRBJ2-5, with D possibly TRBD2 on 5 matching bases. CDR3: CSANPFPLGRAGETQYF. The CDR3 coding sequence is TGCAGTGCTAATCCCTTCCCCCTAGGACGGGCGGGAGAGACCCAGTACTTC.